The 15 T cell receptor beta chains reported below all come from one sample, sequenced in a study of blood T cell repertoires in COVID-19. This table comes from immunoSEQ multiplex PCR, and its TCRdb copy is limited to in-frame clones, with some not included. The sample lists over 85,000 clones, about 90% occurring once. The sample comprised peripheral blood. Receptor source: a human donor in a cohort sampled during active COVID-19.

The chain has TRBV5-6 and TRBJ1-2; D gene uncertain. Trimming removed 3 bases at V and 4 bases at J, with 13 bases between. Germline assignment: CDR1 SGHDT and CDR2 YYEEEE. CDR3 size: 14 residues. This CDR3 reads CASSSVAQTYGYTF. The DNA of the CDR3 is TGTGCCAGCAGCTCCGTGGCCCAAACCTATGGCTACACCTTC.

V and J are TRBV7-8 and TRBJ2-7; possible D gene TRBD2, 6 bases. Germline CDR1 and CDR2: SGHVS and FQNEAQ. The CDR3 has 17 amino acids. With 2 bases removed from V and 0 bases from J, the gap between germline ends came to 17 bases. As DNA, the CDR3 is TGTGCCAGCAGCTTACAGCGCAGCGGGCCCATCTCCTACGAGCAGTACTTC. This codes for CASSLQRSGPISYEQYF.

The V gene is TRBV6-5, the J gene TRBJ1-5, with 8 nucleotides matching TRBD1. There are 14 residues in the CDR3. V shed 5 bases and J 5 bases; nucleotides not matched to a gene: 5. Germline CDR1 is MNHEY and CDR2 is SVGAGI. The CDR3 spells CASSRDRSDQPQHF. The CDR3 DNA reads as TGTGCCAGCAGTCGGGACAGGAGCGATCAGCCCCAGCATTTT.

The V and J genes are TRBV7-2 and TRBJ1-1; D is unclear. Trimming shortened V by 4 bases and J by 1 base, and 7 bases separated the two germline ends. The CDR3 runs 13 residues. Germline V gene lookup returns CDR1 SGHTA and CDR2 FQGNSA. CDR3 DNA: TGTGCCAGCAGCTACTCGTGGAACACTGAAGCTTTCTTT. As protein: CASSYSWNTEAFF. Using reference TRBV7-2 and TRBJ1-1 for the parts outside the CDR3, the full variable domain is GAGVSQSPSNKVTEKGKDVELRCDPISGHTALYWYRQSLGQGLEFLIYFQGNSAPDKSGLPSDRFSAERTGGSVSTLTIQRTQQEDSAVYLCASSYSWNTEAFFGQGTRLTVV.

This chain joins TRBV7-8 and TRBJ2-1; TRBD2 aligns across 15 bases. Per the germline V gene, CDR1 is SGHVS and CDR2 is FQNEAQ. The V segment lost 1 base and the J segment 12 bases; nucleotides outside the gene matches: 1. The CDR3 extends over 14 amino acids. This CDR3 reads CASSLGTSGRGQFF. The CDR3 DNA reads as TGTGCCAGCAGCTTAGGGACTAGCGGGAGGGGGCAGTTCTTC.

J is TRBJ2-7 and V is TRBV2, with 12 bases identical to TRBD2. Germline V lookup: CDR1 SNHLY, CDR2 FYNNEI. J lost 4 bases, V lost 6 bases, and 7 bases had no gene match. The CDR3 covers 15 residues. CDR3 region: CASSPGLAGGYEQYF. In nucleotides, the CDR3 is TGTGCCAGCAGCCCGGGACTAGCGGGTGGATACGAGCAGTACTTC.

With regard to this clone: The junction shows a germline mismatch at one end, possibly a read error. The chain is built from TRBV7-9 and TRBJ2-5; D perhaps matches TRBD2 (6 bases). CDR3 length equals 12 residues. Germline loops: CDR1 SEHNR, CDR2 FQNEAQ (reference sequence). The CDR3 loop reads CASSLGAGTTHF. The CDR3 DNA reads as TGTGCCAGCAGCTTAGGGGCGGGGACGACCCACTTC.

This chain links TRBV4-3 with TRBJ1-4; D is undetermined. This CDR3 is 17 amino acids long. Germline lookup yields CDR1 LGHNA and CDR2 YSLEER. V lost 0 bases, J lost 4 bases, and 15 bases lay in between. The CDR3: CASSQDDLRRYNEKLFF. CDR3 DNA: TGCGCCAGCAGCCAAGATGATTTGAGGCGGTATAATGAAAAACTGTTTTTT.

This chain uses TRBV19 with TRBJ2-4, with D possibly matching TRBD2 (6 bases). Looked up from germline, CDR1 is LNHDA and CDR2 is SQIVND (reference sequence). Trimming cost V 6 bases and J 6 bases, with 15 bases left between them. The CDR3 is 14 amino acids. In nucleotides, the CDR3 is TGTGCCAGTAGCGGGTGGGGGGAGTTAAACATTCAGTACTTC. Translation gives CASSGWGELNIQYF.

This clone has just one count. The chain recombines TRBV9 with TRBJ2-3, with TRBD1 identical over 10 bases. V lost 3 bases and J lost 6; bases outside the gene matches: 7. This CDR3 has 15 amino acids. CDR1 SGDLS and CDR2 YYNGEE come from the germline V gene. The CDR3, as DNA: TGTGCCAGCAGCGCGGGACAGGGGAACTCGGATACGCAGTATTTT. Translated, it gives CASSAGQGNSDTQYF.

This chain joins TRBV5-1 and TRBJ2-7, with 10 bases identical to TRBD2. Germline-derived CDR1 and CDR2 are SGHRS and YFSETQ. The CDR3 has 16 residues. The J segment lost 1 base and the V segment lost 1 base, leaving 5 bases of the junction unmatched. For the CDR3, the DNA is TGCGCCAGCAGCTTGTCTAAGCGGGAGGGGTCCTACGAGCAGTACTTC. Translation: CASSLSKREGSYEQYF.

This clone appeared once. This chain links TRBV29-1 with TRBJ1-1, with no clear D. CDR1 SQVTM and CDR2 ANQGSEA come from the germline V gene. The CDR3 consists of 12 residues. Trimming took 5 bases from V and 0 from J, leaving 7 bases between them. CDR3 bases: TGCAGCGTTCGTCGCGTGAACACTGAAGCTTTCTTT. It codes for CSVRRVNTEAFF.

This sequence joins TRBV19 and TRBJ2-1, with a weak D call TRBD2 (6 bases). The V end lost 6 bases, the J end lost 2 bases, and 20 bases lay between the germline ends. The CDR3 spans 17 residues. The germline V gene encodes CDR1 LNHDA and CDR2 SQIVND (reference sequence). Here the CDR3 reads CASSPGTSETAYNEQFF. CDR3 DNA sequence: TGTGCCAGTAGCCCAGGGACTTCGGAAACAGCCTACAATGAGCAGTTCTTC.

Comment on this clone: A junction boundary mismatches the germline segment, possibly from a read error. The V gene is TRBV7-7, the J gene TRBJ1-5; a weak D match, TRBD1 (6 bases). Germline-derived CDR1 and CDR2 are SSHAT and FNYEAQ (reference sequence). The CDR3 length is 19 residues. The CDR3 region is CASSFAPGTTPTGNQPQHF. In DNA, the CDR3 is TGTGCTAGCAGCTTCGCGCCCGGGACAACCCCGACTGGCAATCAGCCCCAGCATTTT.

In its sample, this clone was seen a few times. J is TRBJ1-6 and V is TRBV9; 9 bases line up with TRBD1. Germline loops: CDR1 SGDLS, CDR2 YYNGEE. CDR3 length equals 16 residues. V lost 5 bases, J lost 7 bases, and 10 bases stayed unmatched. The DNA for the CDR3 is TGTGCCAGCAGTGGTCCCGGGACAGGGATCAATTCACCCCTCCACTTT. Residues: CASSGPGTGINSPLHF.